The sequence of this TCR beta chain was determined in a study of regulatory T cells in long-lasting Graves disease. Study-level background: Graves' disease counted as persistent after over 5 years of antithyroid drugs with positive TSH receptor antibodies. Study outcomes and limitations: Gene preferences differed: TRBV28, TRBJ1-2, TRBJ2-5 in persistent cases.

Time point described: persistent/refractory GD, antithyroid drugs over 5 years with positive TRAb. PBMC RNA was the source of the TCR library. This clonotype was seen ten or more times. The antigen is not known. The CDR3 is made up of 17 amino acids. The J segment lost 2 bases and the V segment lost 6 bases, leaving 12 bases of the junction unmatched. In germline, CDR1 is SEHNR, CDR2 FQNEAQ (reference sequence). Through Arm-PCR of CDR3 regions and iRepertoire HTBI primers, TCR beta libraries were built. TCRdb processed the multiplex PCR reads anew with MiXCR; each CDR3 protein has one entry. The repertoire holds approximately 440,000 distinct CDR3 sequences, with around 20% as singletons.

Sequences were derived from peripheral blood mononuclear cells (PBMCs), sampled when the disease was refractory, from a patient treated with antithyroid drugs. J is TRBJ2-2 and V is TRBV7-9, with 7 bases lining up with TRBD2. The TCR originated in a female donor with Graves disease. CDR3 sequence (DNA): TGTGCCAGCAGTCCCATCCGGCTAGCGGTTAACACCGGGGAGCTGTTTTTT. Translated: CASSPIRLAVNTGELFF.